The 18 T cell receptor beta chains listed next were all sequenced from one sample in a study of cytomegalovirus exposure and HLA in healthy donors (dated by TCRdb to between 2016 and 2019). Receptors were amplified or captured by the immunoSEQ multiplex PCR assay. For the multiplex PCR, a mixture combining 60 forward primers for TCR Vbeta segments and 13 reverse primers for TCR Jbeta segments was used. In its TCRdb copy, this immuneACCESS table keeps in-frame sequences only and misses some clones. Where compared with another copy, unresolved V genes explain less than half of these, and the others have no known cause. The table held for this sample gives about 50,000 clones. Approximately 1% of the sample is taken by the ten largest. The sequencing input was PBMCs. The source is a woman in her thirties or forties in good health and CMV-seronegative.

This chain uses TRBV29-1 with TRBJ2-1; 9 bases map to TRBD2. Germline CDR1 reads SQVTM; CDR2 reads ANQGSEA. CDR3 size: 16 residues. After removal of 4 bases from V and 5 bases from J, the junction contained 12 bases not matched to a gene. The CDR3 is CSVVPQAGGRDNEQFF. The CDR3, as DNA: TGCAGCGTTGTCCCTCAAGCGGGAGGCCGTGACAATGAGCAGTTCTTC.

This chain uses TRBV6-5 with TRBJ1-5; D perhaps matches TRBD1 (6 bases). CDR3 length equals 15 residues. Per the germline V gene, CDR1 is MNHEY and CDR2 is SVGAGI. V lost 5 bases, J lost 1 base, and 12 bases lay in between. This CDR3 reads CASSRTEGSNQPQHF. The CDR3 DNA sequence: TGTGCCAGCAGTCGGACAGAGGGGAGCAATCAGCCCCAGCATTTT.

The chain joins TRBV5-4 to TRBJ2-5; D is unresolved. V dropped 4 bases and J dropped 5 bases, with 18 bases sitting between them. CDR1 is SGHNT, CDR2 YYREEE, per germline (reference sequence). The CDR3 spans 15 residues. CDR3 residues: CASSPGGSRRETQYF. CDR3 coding DNA: TGTGCCAGCAGCCCCGGCGGTAGTCGGCGTGAGACCCAGTACTTC.

The J gene is TRBJ2-3, the V gene TRBV21-1; the DNA was not compared with TRBD1, the D call given in the table. TRBV21-1 is listed as a pseudogene. The CDR3 is 15 amino acids. CDR3 sequence: CASRAGTGRTDTQYF. CDR3 bases: TGTGCCAGCAGGGCCGGGACAGGTCGCACAGATACGCAGTATTTT.

The chain has TRBV4-2 and TRBJ2-1; 12 positions agree with TRBD2. The CDR3 loop spans 15 amino acids. Germline V lookup: CDR1 LGHNA, CDR2 YNFKEQ. The ends lost 4 bases at V and 8 bases at J; junction bases unmatched: 6. CDR3 residues: CASSPGLAGSYEQFF. The CDR3 region has the DNA TGTGCCAGCAGCCCCGGACTAGCGGGATCGTATGAGCAGTTCTTC.

V gene TRBV5-4 combines with J gene TRBJ1-3; D is unresolved. This CDR3 spans 15 amino acids. V was clipped by 3 bases and J by 0 bases, with 10 bases between them. Germline loops: CDR1 SGHNT, CDR2 YYREEE (reference sequence). The CDR3 coding sequence is TGTGCCAGCAGCTCTAGACCCAGCTCTGGAAACACCATATATTTT. Translated: CASSSRPSSGNTIYF.

This sequence joins TRBV28 and TRBJ2-7, with TRBD2 matching over 10 bases. This CDR3 comprises 12 residues. V trimming: 11 bases; J trimming: 4 bases; junction bases outside the gene matches: 5. Germline loops: CDR1 MDHEN, CDR2 SYDVKM. CDR3: CASSGSWYEQYF. The CDR3 DNA follows: TGTGCCTCTAGCGGGAGTTGGTACGAGCAGTACTTC.

This chain links TRBV4-1 with TRBJ2-1; a weak D match, TRBD1 (6 bases). The CDR3 runs to 17 residues. From germline, CDR1 is MGHRA and CDR2 YSYEKL. V gave up 0 bases and J gave up 7 bases, with 19 bases separating them. The CDR3, as DNA: TGCGCCAGCAGCCAAGATCGGTGGGGGCGCGTGGTGAATGAGCAGTTCTTC. The encoded protein is CASSQDRWGRVVNEQFF.

This chain uses TRBV5-4 with TRBJ2-1, with 13 positions matching TRBD2. The CDR3 runs to 15 residues. V lost 5 bases and J lost 7; bases outside the gene matches: 6. CDR1 is SGHNT, CDR2 YYREEE, per germline (reference sequence). This chain's CDR3 is CASRGGLAGVNEQFF. The DNA of the CDR3 is TGTGCCAGCAGGGGAGGACTAGCGGGAGTGAATGAGCAGTTCTTC.

The gene calls are TRBV6-6 and TRBJ1-2; TRBD1 matches at 9 bases. The trim removed 6 bases at V and 8 bases at J, leaving 7 bases unmatched. Germline loops: CDR1 MNHNY, CDR2 SVGAGI (reference sequence). The CDR3 covers 13 residues. CDR3 nucleotides: TGTGCCAGCAGACTGGACAGGGGATTGGGCTACACCTTC. Its translation: CASRLDRGLGYTF.

This chain links TRBV6-5 with TRBJ2-7, with TRBD2 matching 8 bases. Germline values: CDR1 MNHEY, CDR2 SVGAGI. V dropped 0 bases and J dropped 6; count of bases not matched to a gene: 10. The CDR3 has 16 amino acids. This chain's CDR3 is CASSYSTGSGSAEQYF. The CDR3 DNA follows: TGTGCCAGCAGTTACTCGACTGGGAGCGGGAGCGCCGAGCAGTACTTC.

The chain is built from TRBV2 and TRBJ1-5; no clear D gene. Germline CDR1 and CDR2: SNHLY and FYNNEI. Trimming left V 6 bases short and J 2 bases short, with 8 bases between. The CDR3 sequence is 13 residues long. For the CDR3, the DNA is TGTGCCAGCAGACTGGTCCGCAATCAGCCCCAGCATTTT. This gives the protein CASRLVRNQPQHF.

The CDR3 DNA reads as TGTGCCACCAGCAGAGATGCACAGGCTATGGGCTACACCTTC. This encodes CATSRDAQAMGYTF. The rearrangement links TRBV15 to TRBJ1-2, with D maybe TRBD1 (5 bases). This CDR3 comprises 14 residues. Trimming shortened V by 0 bases and J by 8 bases, and 13 bases separated the two germline ends. Per germline, CDR1 LNHNV and CDR2 YYDKDF (reference sequence).

V gene TRBV27 combines with J gene TRBJ2-7; maybe TRBD1 (5 bases). The germline CDR1 and CDR2 sequences are MNHEY and SMNVEV (reference sequence). Trimming took off 3 bases at V and 3 bases at J, with 9 bases between the two ends. There are 13 residues in the CDR3. In DNA form, the CDR3 reads TGTGCCAGCAGTTTCAGGCAGGGCTACGAGCAGTACTTC. Its protein product is CASSFRQGYEQYF.

The J gene is TRBJ2-7, the V gene TRBV10-2; D not certain. V was shortened by 0 bases and J by 2 bases, with 11 bases between the two germline ends. Germline CDR1 WSHSY, CDR2 SAAADI. The CDR3 is made up of 15 amino acids. The CDR3 DNA reads TGCGCCAGCAGTGAGTCGAGAATACCCCCCTACGAGCAGTACTTC. Amino acid sequence: CASSESRIPPYEQYF.

The chain employs TRBV5-1 and TRBJ2-1; 10 nucleotides agree with TRBD2. Trimming took 6 bases from V and 6 from J; bases not matched to a gene: 6. The CDR3 totals 14 residues. Germline V CDR1 and CDR2: SGHRS, YFSETQ. The CDR3 reads CASNDPSGGNEQFF. The CDR3 DNA follows: TGCGCCAGCAACGACCCTAGCGGGGGCAATGAGCAGTTCTTC. Full variable domain (outside the CDR3, taken from reference TRBV5-1 and TRBJ2-1): KAGVTQTPRYLIKTRGQQVTLSCSPISGHRSVSWYQQTPGQGLQFLFEYFSETQRNKGNFPGRFSGRQFSNSRSEMNVSTLELGDSALYLCASNDPSGGNEQFFGPGTRLTVL.

This chain connects TRBV18 to TRBJ2-1; 11 nucleotides align to TRBD2. Losses at the gene ends were 7 bases for V and 5 bases for J; bases not matched to a gene: 4. The CDR3 consists of 14 residues. The germline V gene encodes CDR1 KGHSH and CDR2 LQKENI. The CDR3 here is CASCTSGSDNEQFF. In nucleotides, the CDR3 is TGTGCCAGCTGTACTAGCGGGAGCGACAATGAGCAGTTCTTC.

The V and J genes are TRBV19 and TRBJ2-3, with TRBD2 matching over 8 bases. The CDR3 has 16 amino acids. After removal of 5 bases from V and 1 base from J, the junction contained 8 bases not matched to a gene. Germline CDR1 reads LNHDA; CDR2 reads SQIVND (reference sequence). The CDR3 DNA is TGTGCCAGTAGTGTAACTAGCGGTGGAGGCACAGATACGCAGTATTTT. It yields the protein CASSVTSGGGTDTQYF.